This paragraph covers one TCR beta chain sequence. Its antigen is undetermined. The CDR3 runs 18 residues. In germline, CDR1 is LNHDA, CDR2 SQIVND (reference sequence). Trimming left V 3 bases short and J 4 bases short, with 25 bases between. These data come from a study of shared clonotypes between healthy human individuals. Study-wide findings and caveats: Rarefaction curves obtained for sorted subsets showed sequencing incomplete despite large depth. Apart from blood, nothing was sampled; tissue repertoires likely differ.

The assay used deep level. The authors' processing: As immunoSEQ supplied junction-only sequences (without quality scores), filtering differed. Generated by immunoSEQ multiplex PCR, the TCRdb table keeps only in-frame clones and is missing some. V, J and clone size are those of that table, while D and trimming were read from the DNA. The table shows 700,000 or so clones, with roughly 78% occurring only once. Source material: memory CD4+ T cells sorted from blood. Subset meaning: CD45RA-negative fraction. V gene TRBV19 combines with J gene TRBJ2-7, with D tentatively TRBD1 (7 bases). The sequence derives from a woman younger than 45 in good health. The CDR3 loop is CASSILAAGRRGQYEQYF. CDR3 nucleotides: TGTGCCAGTAGTATCTTAGCTGCCGGACGGAGGGGGCAATACGAGCAGTACTTC.